Listed below are T cell receptor beta chains from one sample, sequenced in a study of shared clonotypes between healthy human individuals. TCRdb's table, derived via immunoSEQ multiplex PCR, lists solely in-frame clones and lacks some. The sample holds about 1,800,000 clones, about 94% seen once. The sample consisted of naive CD8+ T cells sorted from blood. The receptors shown here come from a man aged 18 to 29 in good health. CDR3s include the opening cysteine and the closing phenylalanine or tryptophan. The order of the fields is CDR3 DNA, CDR3 protein, J gene, V gene, D gene, clone size. D genes are given only for firm matches. For some rows the clone size is stated as once, few or many, or as a class when expanded; others skip it.

TGTGCCAGCAGTCTAGGGGCCGACACCGGGGAGCTGTTTTTT,CASSLGADTGELFF,TRBJ2-2,TRBV13,-,-
TGTGCCTGGAGTGAGCTAGCGAGATTACAAGAGACCCAGTACTTC,CAWSELARLQETQYF,TRBJ2-5,TRBV30,-,once
TGTGCCAGCAGCTTAGGTCTGGGCAATCAGCCCCAGCATTTT,CASSLGLGNQPQHF,TRBJ1-5,TRBV5-6,-,-
TGTGCCTGGAGTGTATATAGCGGGGAGCAGTTCTTC,CAWSVYSGEQFF,TRBJ2-1,TRBV30,TRBD2,-
TGCAGCGTACCGACAGGGGGGAACTATGGCTACACCTTC,CSVPTGGNYGYTF,TRBJ1-2,TRBV29-1,TRBD1,-
TGTGCCAGCAGTTACAGGCTAGCCGAAGAGACCCAGTACTTC,CASSYRLAEETQYF,TRBJ2-5,TRBV6-5,-,-
TGTGCCAGCAGTGACGTGATGGGAGAGGGCTATCTTGAAGCTTTCTTT,CASSDVMGEGYLEAFF,TRBJ1-1,TRBV6-1,-,-
TGTGCCAGCAATCCATTAGCGGGAGGGCCGGCCAATACGCAGTATTTT,CASNPLAGGPANTQYF,TRBJ2-3,TRBV7-6,TRBD2,-
TGTGCCAGCAGCTTATCCGTAGGGGGCTCCCTCTCCGGGGAGCTGTTTTTT,CASSLSVGGSLSGELFF,TRBJ2-2,TRBV7-3,TRBD1,-
TGTGCCAGCAGCTTGATTGTGTCTAGCGGGAGCCCCGAGCAGTTCTTC,CASSLIVSSGSPEQFF,TRBJ2-1,TRBV5-4,TRBD2,-
TGTGCCAGCAGTTACCAGACTAGTTCCTACAATGAGCAGTTCTTC,CASSYQTSSYNEQFF,TRBJ2-1,TRBV6-5,-,-
TGCAGTGCTAGATTCGTCAATGAGCAGTTCTTC,CSARFVNEQFF,TRBJ2-1,TRBV20-1,-,-
TGTGCCGCTGTCGGGGGAGACTATAATTCACCCCTCCACTTT,CAAVGGDYNSPLHF,TRBJ1-6,TRBV6-1,-,-
TGCGCCAGCAGTGGAGGGGAGCAGTTCTTC,CASSGGEQFF,TRBJ2-1,TRBV10-2,-,once
TGTGCCACTTCCGGACCCGAGGTCGGGGCTTTCTTT,CATSGPEVGAFF,TRBJ1-1,TRBV6-5,-,-
TGTGCCAGCAGCGCCGTTCAGGGGTATAACACTGAAGCTTTCTTT,CASSAVQGYNTEAFF,TRBJ1-1,TRBV9,-,-
TGCGCCAGCAGCTTGGGACCCGGGGCCTACGAGCAGTACTTC,CASSLGPGAYEQYF,TRBJ2-7,TRBV5-1,-,-
TGTGCCTGGGCCCCGACAGGGAGCTCCTACGAGCAGTACTTC,CAWAPTGSSYEQYF,TRBJ2-7,TRBV30,TRBD1,-
TGTGCCAGCAGCGACCGGGCCCTTGATGTGTCCCAGCATTTT,CASSDRALDVSQHF,TRBJ1-5,TRBV21-1,-,few
TGCGCCAGCAGCCAAAAGGGTATGACCTACGAGCAGTACTTC,CASSQKGMTYEQYF,TRBJ2-7,TRBV4-1,-,once
TGCGCCAGCAGTGGGCATCCGGGACAGGGGAGGACTGAAGCTTTCTTT,CASSGHPGQGRTEAFF,TRBJ1-1,TRBV10-2,TRBD1,-
TGCGCCAGCAGCCACCCGGGTACCGGGGAGCTGTTTTTT,CASSHPGTGELFF,TRBJ2-2,TRBV4-1,-,-